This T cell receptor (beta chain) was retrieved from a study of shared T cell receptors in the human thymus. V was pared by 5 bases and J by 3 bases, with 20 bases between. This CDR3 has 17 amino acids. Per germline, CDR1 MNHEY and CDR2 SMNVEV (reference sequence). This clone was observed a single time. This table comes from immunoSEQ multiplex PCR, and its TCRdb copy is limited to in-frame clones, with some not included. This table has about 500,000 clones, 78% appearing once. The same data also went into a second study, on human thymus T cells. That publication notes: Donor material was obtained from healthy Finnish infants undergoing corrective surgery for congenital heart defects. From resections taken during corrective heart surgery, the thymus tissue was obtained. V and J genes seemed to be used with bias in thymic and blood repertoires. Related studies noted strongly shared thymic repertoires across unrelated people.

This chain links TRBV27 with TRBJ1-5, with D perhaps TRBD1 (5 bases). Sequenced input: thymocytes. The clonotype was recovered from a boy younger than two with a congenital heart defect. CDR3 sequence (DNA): TGTGCCAGCAGTATAGGACACCTCGGAAGGCTCAATCAGCCCCAGCATTTT. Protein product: CASSIGHLGRLNQPQHF.